This passage covers 7 T cell receptor beta chains from one sample sequenced in a study of T-cell memory formation after mild COVID-19. TCRdb re-called the 5' RACE reads with MiXCR, one entry per CDR3 protein. The sample lists around 450,000 distinct CDR3 sequences, 15% to 20% occurring once. The specimen was PBMCs or a T cell subset sorted from them (not recorded which). The receptors stem from an adult woman who had mild COVID-19 (a few samples of this study predate the infection). Cell type and time point are not known.

The rearrangement joins TRBV11-2 to TRBJ1-6, with no clear D. CDR3 length: 15 residues. V dropped 0 bases and J dropped 3 bases, with 6 bases sitting between them. Germline loops: CDR1 SGHAT, CDR2 FQNNGV. The CDR3 spells CASSLDRVYNSPLHF. The CDR3 region has the DNA TGTGCCAGCAGCTTAGACAGAGTCTATAATTCACCCCTCCACTTT.

This clonotype was counted many times. The chain joins TRBV7-6 to TRBJ2-7; D ambiguous. The V and J ends lost 2 bases and 7 bases respectively, with 9 bases between them. Germline V CDR1 and CDR2: SGHVS, FNYEAQ. CDR3 length: 12 amino acids. The CDR3 region is CASSLWSTEQYF. The CDR3 DNA is TGTGCCAGCAGCTTATGGAGCACTGAGCAGTACTTC.

This clonotype was counted only a few times. The chain combines TRBV29-1 with TRBJ2-2, with D tentatively TRBD1 (6 bases). Germline CDR1 and CDR2: SQVTM and ANQGSEA. V was cut by 4 bases and J by 2 bases, with 14 bases left in between. The CDR3 is 15 amino acids. The CDR3 DNA is TGCAGCGTTGCCGATGGGACACTAAACACCGGGGAGCTGTTTTTT. Encoded protein: CSVADGTLNTGELFF.

The CDR3 region has the DNA TGCAGCGTTGTTGATCTACAGGGGAACACTGAAGCTTTCTTT. This gives the protein CSVVDLQGNTEAFF. V gene TRBV29-1 combines with J gene TRBJ1-1; the D gene is possibly TRBD1 (6 bases). V was pared by 4 bases and J by 1 base, with 13 bases between. Germline V lookup: CDR1 SQVTM, CDR2 ANQGSEA. The CDR3 length is 14 residues. Variable domain in full (rest from reference TRBV29-1 and TRBJ1-1): SAVISQKPSRDICQRGTSLTIQCQVDSQVTMMFWYRQQPGQSLTLIATANQGSEATYESGFVIDKFPISRPNLTFSTLTVSNMSPEDSSIYLCSVVDLQGNTEAFFGQGTRLTVV.

This clonotype showed up just a few times. The CDR3 protein is CASSHRSHGYTF. The CDR3 nucleotides read TGTGCCAGCAGCCACCGGAGCCATGGCTACACCTTC. The chain carries TRBV3-1 and TRBJ1-2; unclear D gene. Trimming removed 3 bases at V and 6 bases at J, with 8 bases between. Germline V CDR1 and CDR2: LGHDT, YNNKEL (reference sequence). CDR3 length: 12 residues. Drawing the rest from reference TRBV3-1 and TRBJ1-2, the complete variable domain is DTAVSQTPKYLVTQMGNDKSIKCEQNLGHDTMYWYKQDSKKFLKIMFSYNNKELIINETVPNRFSPKSPDKAHLNLHINSLELGDSAVYFCASSHRSHGYTFGSGTRLTVV.

The chain combines TRBV24-1 with TRBJ2-1; TRBD2 agrees at 8 bases. The CDR3 runs to 14 residues. Germline assignment: CDR1 KGHDR and CDR2 SFDVKD. Losses at the gene ends were 9 bases for V and 3 bases for J; bases not matched to a gene: 6. CDR3 nucleotide sequence: TGTGCCACCGCCGGGGGGGCGATCTACAATGAGCAGTTCTTC. This encodes CATAGGAIYNEQFF.

This clonotype appeared a few times. V and J are TRBV20-1 and TRBJ1-5; 8 bases agree with TRBD1. This CDR3 has 22 residues. CDR1 DFQATT and CDR2 SNEGSKA come from the germline V gene (reference sequence). V gave up 6 bases and J gave up 2 bases; unmatched junction bases: 30. The CDR3 protein is CSALPQLYTDREYWLGNQPQHF. CDR3 nucleotides: TGCAGTGCCCTCCCTCAACTGTATACGGACAGGGAGTATTGGTTGGGCAATCAGCCCCAGCATTTT.